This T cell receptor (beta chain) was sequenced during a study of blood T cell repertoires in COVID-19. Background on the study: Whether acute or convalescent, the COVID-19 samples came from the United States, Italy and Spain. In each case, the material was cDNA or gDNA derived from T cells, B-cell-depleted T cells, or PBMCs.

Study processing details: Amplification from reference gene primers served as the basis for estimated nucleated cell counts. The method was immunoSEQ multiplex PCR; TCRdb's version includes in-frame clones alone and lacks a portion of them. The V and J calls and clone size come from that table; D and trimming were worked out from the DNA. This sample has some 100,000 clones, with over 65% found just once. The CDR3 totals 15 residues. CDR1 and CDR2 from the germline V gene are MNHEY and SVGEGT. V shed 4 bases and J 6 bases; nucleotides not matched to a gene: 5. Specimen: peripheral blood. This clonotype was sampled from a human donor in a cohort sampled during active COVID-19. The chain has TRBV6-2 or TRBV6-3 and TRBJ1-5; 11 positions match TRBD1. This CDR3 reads CASSWGTGGFQPQHF. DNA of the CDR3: TGTGCCAGCAGTTGGGGGACAGGGGGTTTTCAGCCCCAGCATTTT.